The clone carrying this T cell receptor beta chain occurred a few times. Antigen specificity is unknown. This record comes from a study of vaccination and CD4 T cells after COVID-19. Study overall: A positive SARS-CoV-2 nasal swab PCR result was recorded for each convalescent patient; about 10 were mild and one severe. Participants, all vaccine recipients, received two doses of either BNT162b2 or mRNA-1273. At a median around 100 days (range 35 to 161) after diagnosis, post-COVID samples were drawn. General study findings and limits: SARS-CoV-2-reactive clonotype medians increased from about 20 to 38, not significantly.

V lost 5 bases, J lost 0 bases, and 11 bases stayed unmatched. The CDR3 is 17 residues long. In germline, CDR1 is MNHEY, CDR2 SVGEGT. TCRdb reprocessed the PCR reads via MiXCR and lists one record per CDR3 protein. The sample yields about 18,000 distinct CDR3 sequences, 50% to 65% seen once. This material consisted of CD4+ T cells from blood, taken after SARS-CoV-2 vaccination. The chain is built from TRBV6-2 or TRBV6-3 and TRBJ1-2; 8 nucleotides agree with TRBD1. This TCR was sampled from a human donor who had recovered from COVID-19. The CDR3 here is CASSPGQGGISNYGYTF. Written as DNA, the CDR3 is TGTGCCAGCAGTCCCGGACAGGGAGGGATTTCTAACTATGGCTACACCTTC.